This T cell receptor beta chain was obtained from a study of CD8+CD57+ T cells in acquired aplastic anemia. Profiling that covered TCR beta VDJ and CDR3 relied on genomic DNA as its template. TCRdb reprocessed the reads via MiXCR and lists one record per CDR3 protein. Of approximately 150,000 distinct CDR3 sequences listed, 71% are singletons. Study observations and caveats: Overlap between patients and controls comprised just under 30 CD8+ CDR3 sequences.

As to this clonotype: As yet, its antigen is unknown.

V was shortened by 10 bases and J by 3 bases, with 16 bases between the two germline ends. Germline CDR1 ENHRY, CDR2 SYGVKD. CDR3 size: 13 residues. Sequencing involved patients with CD8+CD57+ cell expansion previously shown by flow cytometry. No therapy had been given to the patients at the time of blood sampling. The chain uses TRBV10-3 and TRBJ2-7; TRBD1 is a possible D gene (6 bases). Material: sorted CD4+, CD8+, or CD8+CD57+ T cells (not recorded which) from PBMCs. The sequence was obtained from a human donor with aplastic anemia. The CDR3 sequence: CATSGKGGYEQYF. CDR3 DNA: TGTGCCACCTCCGGGAAAGGGGGCTACGAGCAGTACTTC.